The text below deals with one TCR beta chain. Its specific antigen is unknown. Base qualities were left out, and no much larger clone turns up one base away. The data were taken from a study of CD8 T cells in Susac syndrome (dated by TCRdb to about 2019). Turning to the overall study: The study used repertoire sequencing to test whether antigen drove CD8+ T cell activation and differentiation in Susac syndrome.

V was cut back by 0 bases and J by 6 bases, leaving a gap of 6 bases between them. Measured from the cysteine to the phenylalanine, the CDR3 is 13 residues long. The sequence is cut down to CDR3 DNA, 39 bases in frame from base 1. Overall results and qualifications from the work: The TCR sequencing and HLA analysis was acknowledged to have included a relatively small number of individuals.

RNA was extracted using the RNeasy kit, and roughly 0.45 to 1 ug of the RNA was reverse transcribed with random hexamers. The immunoSEQ multiplex PCR assay, covering 54 Vbeta and 13 Jbeta segments, was used to amplify TCR beta CDR3 regions. PCR amplification bias was corrected using a synthetic template baseline for primer optimization and computational correction. The authors processed their data as follows. Only productive sequences were kept, with reads annotated to V, D and J genes according to IMGT and analyzed in immunoSEQ Analyzer. Clonality was computed as one minus Shannon entropy normalized by log2 of the number of productive unique sequences. Public and private clones were assessed among the 100 most prevalent clones of each patient and control. Clones were defined as Susac-specific when absent from the healthy and MS cohorts, from over a thousand published viral clones and from other ImmuneACCESS disease sequences. TCRdb redid the processing of the public reads, applying fastp at Q25 and MiXCR, and retained in-frame beta chains. Each record represents a unique CDR3 protein, reported with the most common genes and DNA among its rows. It is TCRdb's table, rather than the study itself, that gives the V and J calls and clone size. For this sample the table gives under 200,000 distinct CDR3 sequences, of which over 85% were detected only once. The top ten clonotypes cover roughly 0.15% of the sample.

High-throughput TCR beta sequencing profiled peripheral blood CD8+ and CD4+ T cells from healthy donors, Susac syndrome patients and multiple sclerosis patients. The healthy donors served as controls matched for age and sex. Bulk CD8+ and CD4+ T cells were purified by magnetic negative isolation, while CD8+ TEMRA cells were enriched using FACS. Blood was drawn into EDTA tubes, processed within 24 hours, and PBMCs were isolated by density gradient centrifugation. PBMCs intended for TCR sequencing were frozen in liquid nitrogen and were later thawed in a 37 degrees C water bath. The sorted or isolated CD4+, CD8+ and CD8+ TEMRA cells reached a purity of at least 90%.

The TCR sequence derives from a human donor in good health. The V and J genes are TRBV12-3 or TRBV12-4 and TRBJ2-1, with the D gene not clear enough to name. Input material: CD4+ T cells from PBMCs. Here the CDR3 is given as CASSLAASNEQFF. DNA sequence: TGTGCCAGCAGTTTAGCAGCGTCCAATGAGCAGTTCTTC.